This TCR beta chain was obtained from a study of shared clonotypes between healthy human individuals. Assay used: immunoSEQ multiplex PCR; TCRdb lists only in-frame clones, some missing. The sample includes 2 million to 2.5 million clones, 80% to 95% of them seen just once. This CDR3 is built from 14 residues. Deletions cut 0 bases from V and 4 bases from J, with 9 bases between. Per germline, CDR1 LNHNV and CDR2 YYDKDF (reference sequence). A remark on this clone: Its antigen is unidentified. Other DNA sequences of this sample code for an identical CDR3.

Study-wide points: Clonotypes not shared had lower generation probabilities than those common to all four donors. The low donor count limited represented genetic and exposure-history diversity.

The source material was naive CD4+ T cells from PBMCs. Subset meaning: CD45RA+ positively selected. The TCR sequence derives from a young man in good health. Some clones in this sample may be carry-over from other donors' samples. The gene calls are TRBV15 and TRBJ1-1; D may be TRBD1 (6 bases). CDR3 nucleotides: TGTGCCACCAGCAGAGACCCAGGGGTCACTGAAGCTTTCTTT. Its protein product is CATSRDPGVTEAFF.